The T cell receptor beta chain described here comes from a study of neurological immune-mediated disorders. Study-level findings and limits: No expanded-clone CDR3 amino acid sequence recurred across subjects, suggesting private TCR-beta repertoires. Multiple sclerosis, the disease with the least TCR clonal expansion, fell below healthy controls, whereas HTLV-1-associated myelopathy showed the most.

This clonotype was counted only a few times. What it recognizes is unknown. The authors obtained over 170 million TCR-beta sequences from 15-18 subjects per sequencing run. TCRdb called the 5' RACE reads again in MiXCR, with one record for every CDR3 protein. The repertoire holds approximately 70,000 distinct CDR3 sequences, with roughly 10% as singletons. As to time point: longitudinal time-point 1 (baseline). Healthy controls consisted of blood bank volunteers in Maryland, USA. The germline CDR1 and CDR2 sequences are KGHSH and LQKENI. The CDR3 is 16 residues long. V was pared by 3 bases and J by 0 bases, with 15 bases between.

The chain has TRBV18 and TRBJ2-7; unclear D gene. Sequenced: PBMCs. The receptor was derived from a man aged 25-45 years in good health. The CDR3 nucleotides are TGTGCCAGCTCACCTTCTACAAATCGCCGCTCCTACGAGCAGTACTTC. Protein product: CASSPSTNRRSYEQYF.